This T cell receptor (beta chain) was captured by sequencing in a study of blood T cell repertoires in COVID-19. For the study at large: Nucleic acid was either cDNA or gDNA, and it came from T cells, B-cell-depleted T cells, or PBMCs.

Authors' methods: The authors estimated nucleated cell counts from reference gene primer amplification. Measured with immunoSEQ multiplex PCR; TCRdb has only the in-frame clones, and not every one. The V and J calls and clone size are taken from that table; D and trimming were inferred from the DNA. The data contain about 350,000 clones, over 80% of them seen just once; the ten biggest clones take up 6% to 7%. V lost 4 bases, J lost 4 bases, and 12 bases stayed unmatched. Germline V gene sequence: CDR1 SGHDT, CDR2 YYEEEE. The CDR3 length is 17 residues. This clonotype was sampled from a woman between 45 and 60 years old with COVID-19, enrolled during active disease. This chain links TRBV5-6 with TRBJ2-2; 8 positions agree with TRBD2. The sequenced material came from peripheral blood. The CDR3 coding sequence is TGTGCCAGCAGCGCCTTACCGGGACTAGTGGGCACCGGGGAGCTGTTTTTT. Encoded protein: CASSALPGLVGTGELFF. Variable domain in full (rest from reference TRBV5-6 and TRBJ2-2): DAGVTQSPTHLIKTRGQQVTLRCSPKSGHDTVSWYQQALGQGPQFIFQYYEEEERQRGNFPDRFSGHQFPNYSSELNVNALLLGDSALYLCASSALPGLVGTGELFFGEGSRLTVL.